This T cell receptor (beta chain) emerged from a study of T cells in localized non-small cell lung cancer. A remark on this clone: Antigen unknown.

Study-wide findings and caveats: Appearance in adjacent lung was seen for a median approximately 60 of the top 100 tumor clones. In the blood, greater T cell density corresponded to longer overall survival.

Unmatched junction bases numbered 3, after V lost 5 bases and J lost 4 bases. Germline lookup yields CDR1 MNHNS and CDR2 SASEGT. This CDR3 has 13 amino acids. The repertoire was sequenced with immunoSEQ multiplex PCR; TCRdb's copy has only in-frame clones and lacks some. The sample lists 55,000 to 75,000 clones, approximately 93% occurring once. The chain employs TRBV6-1 and TRBJ2-5, with 8 bases that match TRBD1. The sample here was peripheral blood, taken before any cancer treatment. This receptor was identified in a man aged 35 to 69 with stage I lung adenocarcinoma. The chain's CDR3 is CASSNRGSETQYF. The DNA of the CDR3 is TGTGCCAGCAGTAACAGGGGGTCAGAGACCCAGTACTTC.